The T cell receptor (beta chain) under discussion was sequenced for a study of T cells in Graves' hyperthyroidism and ophthalmopathy. The sample holds many counts of this clonotype. The investigators amplified TCR beta CDR3 regions from RNA transcripts. HTBI primers drove first-round RT-PCR of the TCR CDR3. One entry per CDR3 protein results from TCRdb running MiXCR on the multiplex PCR reads. The sample has 400,000 to 500,000 distinct CDR3 sequences, approximately 15% seen once. The authors deemed Graves' hyperthyroidism stable absent ophthalmopathy progression within 18 months. Investigators excluded patients with uncontrolled infection, other autoimmune disease, pregnancy or lactation. Each 10 ml fresh peripheral blood draw supplied the PBMCs. Sequenced: blood. The origin of this receptor is a woman aged 18-30 years with Graves' hyperthyroidism.

CDR3 coding DNA: TGTGCTAGTGGTTTGGTAATGGGACTAGCGGGAAACAATGAGCAGTTCTTC. Translating it yields CASGLVMGLAGNNEQFF. The V gene is TRBV12-5, the J gene TRBJ2-1, with TRBD2 matching 13 bases. This CDR3 contains 17 residues. Trimming cost V 0 bases and J 5 bases; bases outside gene matches: 4. Per the germline V gene, CDR1 is LGHNT and CDR2 is FRNRAP.